The clone carrying this T cell receptor beta chain has ten or more counts. This entry belongs to a study of cytomegalovirus exposure and HLA in healthy donors. The ends lost 4 bases at V and 5 bases at J; junction bases unmatched: 11. CDR1 and CDR2 (germline): SGHAT, FQNNGV. The CDR3 covers 16 residues. Assay: immunoSEQ multiplex PCR; the TCRdb copy retains only in-frame clones and omits some. This table has 200,000 to 250,000 clones, 80% to 95% appearing once. This TCR derives from a woman under 30 in good health and CMV-seronegative. Sequencing used PBMCs. The V and J genes are TRBV11-2 and TRBJ2-5; 9 bases are shared with TRBD2. The CDR3 nucleotides are TGTGCCAGCAGCTCCTCAGGGACTAGCACTGGGGAGACCCAGTACTTC. Amino acid sequence: CASSSSGTSTGETQYF.